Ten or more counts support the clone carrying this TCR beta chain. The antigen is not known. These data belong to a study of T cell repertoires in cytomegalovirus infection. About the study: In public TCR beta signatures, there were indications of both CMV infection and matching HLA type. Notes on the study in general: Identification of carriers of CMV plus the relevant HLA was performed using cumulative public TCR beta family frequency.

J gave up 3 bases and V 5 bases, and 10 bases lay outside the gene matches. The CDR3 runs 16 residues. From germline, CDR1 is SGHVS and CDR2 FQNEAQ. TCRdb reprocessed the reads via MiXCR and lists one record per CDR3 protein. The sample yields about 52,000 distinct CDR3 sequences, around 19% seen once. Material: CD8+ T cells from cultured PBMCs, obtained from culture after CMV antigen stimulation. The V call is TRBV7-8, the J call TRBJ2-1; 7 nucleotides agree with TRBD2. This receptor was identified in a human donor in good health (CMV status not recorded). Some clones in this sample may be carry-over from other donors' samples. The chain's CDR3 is CASSPLWGGGYNEQFF. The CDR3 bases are TGTGCCAGCAGCCCCTTATGGGGCGGGGGCTACAATGAGCAGTTCTTC. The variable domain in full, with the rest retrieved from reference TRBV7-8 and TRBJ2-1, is GAGVSQSPRYKVAKRGQDVALRCDPISGHVSLFWYQQALGQGPEFLTYFQNEAQLDKSGLPSDRFFAERPEGSVSTLKIQRTQQEDSAVYLCASSPLWGGGYNEQFFGPGTRLTVL.